These 10 T cell receptor beta chains were all obtained from the same sample, sequenced in a study of identical twins. TCRdb reprocessed the 5' RACE reads with MiXCR, giving one entry per CDR3 protein. This sample has around 490,000 distinct CDR3 sequences, with about 20% found just once. These same records also appear under a second study, on yellow fever vaccine responses in identical twins.

Sequences were obtained from CD4+ T cells sorted from blood. Every receptor here comes from a woman between 18 and 30 years old in good health.

V gene TRBV12-3 or TRBV12-4 combines with J gene TRBJ1-1; perhaps TRBD1 as D (5 bases). CDR3 size: 12 residues. Deletions cut 7 bases from V and 7 bases from J, with 13 bases between. The CDR3 reads CASNPTVGEAFF. Here the CDR3 DNA reads TGTGCCAGCAACCCGACAGTAGGTGAAGCTTTCTTT.

This clonotype has just a few counts. The chain uses TRBV4-1 and TRBJ1-1; D not certain. Trimming left V 0 bases short and J 5 bases short, with 10 bases between. CDR3 length: 14 residues. Germline loops: CDR1 MGHRA, CDR2 YSYEKL. The DNA for the CDR3 is TGCGCCAGCAGCCAAGATACCCGTGGGACTGAAGCTTTCTTT. This sequence encodes CASSQDTRGTEAFF.

The sample holds many counts of this clonotype. The chain combines TRBV12-3 or TRBV12-4 with TRBJ1-5; TRBD1 agrees at 7 bases. Trimming took 6 bases from V and 0 from J; bases not matched to a gene: 5. The CDR3 covers 15 residues. CDR3 bases: TGTGCCAGCAGAATGGGACAGAATAGCAATCAGCCCCAGCATTTT. Its translation is CASRMGQNSNQPQHF.

V and J are TRBV5-1 and TRBJ2-5; TRBD2 agrees at 8 bases. The CDR3 runs to 14 residues. Trimming took 4 bases from V and 1 from J; bases not matched to a gene: 3. Looked up from germline, CDR1 is SGHRS and CDR2 is YFSETQ. CDR3 in DNA: TGCGCCAGCAGCGTCGGGGGGGCCCAAGAGACCCAGTACTTC. Amino acid sequence: CASSVGGAQETQYF.

The chain has TRBV12-5 and TRBJ2-7; 7 bases align to TRBD2. Germline lookup yields CDR1 LGHNT and CDR2 FRNRAP. The CDR3 has 18 residues. Germline trimming cut 0 bases from V and 4 bases from J; bases unmatched to any gene: 15. CDR3 protein: CASGLVLPRRERSYEQYF. The CDR3 DNA reads as TGTGCTAGTGGTTTGGTACTTCCCCGGCGGGAGAGGTCGTACGAGCAGTACTTC.

The chain is built from TRBV29-1 and TRBJ2-1; 7 bases align to TRBD1. Trimming took 5 bases from V and 7 from J; bases not matched to a gene: 11. The V gene's germline CDR1 is SQVTM and CDR2 ANQGSEA. This CDR3 spans 14 amino acids. The CDR3 spells CSVIGPGTVNEQFF. The CDR3 DNA follows: TGCAGCGTTATAGGTCCCGGGACAGTGAATGAGCAGTTCTTC.

This clonotype was recorded a few times. The rearrangement joins TRBV5-1 to TRBJ2-1; D might be TRBD2 (6 bases). CDR1 and CDR2 (germline): SGHRS, YFSETQ. Trimming stripped 4 bases from V and 0 bases from J, with 14 bases between. CDR3 length: 16 amino acids. The CDR3: CASSVEGLASYNEQFF. Here the CDR3 DNA reads TGCGCCAGCAGCGTGGAGGGACTGGCCTCCTACAATGAGCAGTTCTTC.

The chain has TRBV5-1 and TRBJ2-5; D not certain. V was shortened by 7 bases and J by 1 base, with 8 bases between the two germline ends. The germline V gene has CDR1 SGHRS and CDR2 YFSETQ. The CDR3 runs to 12 residues. The CDR3 DNA sequence: TGCGCCAGCTACGACTCCCAAGAGACCCAGTACTTC. It translates to CASYDSQETQYF. Filled out from reference TRBV5-1 and TRBJ2-5, the complete variable domain reads KAGVTQTPRYLIKTRGQQVTLSCSPISGHRSVSWYQQTPGQGLQFLFEYFSETQRNKGNFPGRFSGRQFSNSRSEMNVSTLELGDSALYLCASYDSQETQYFGPGTRLLVL.

Concerning this clonotype: This sequence may be a read error, since a much larger clone differs from it by one base. The gene calls are TRBV2 and TRBJ2-7; D remains ambiguous. The germline gives CDR1 SNHLY, CDR2 FYNNEI. The length of the CDR3 is 11 residues. V was trimmed by 0 bases and J by 5 bases, leaving 2 bases between them. This CDR3 is CASSEADEQYF. CDR3 sequence (DNA): TGTGCCAGCAGTGAAGCGGACGAGCAGTACTTC.

The chain is built from TRBV10-3 and TRBJ2-2; weak D call: TRBD1 (6 bases). Germline V CDR1 and CDR2: ENHRY, SYGVKD. The CDR3 is made up of 16 amino acids. The V end was cut by 4 bases, the J end by 3 bases, with 15 bases between. CDR3 in DNA: TGTGCCATCAGTGCTTTCATAGGGGGATACACCGGGGAGCTGTTTTTT. It is translated as CAISAFIGGYTGELFF.